These T cell receptor beta chains were read from a single sample in a study of blood T cell repertoires in COVID-19. Generated by immunoSEQ multiplex PCR, the TCRdb table keeps only in-frame clones and is missing some. The table includes roughly 49,000 clones, approximately 93% detected once. Sequenced: peripheral blood. These receptor sequences come from a man aged 55 to 70 with COVID-19, enrolled during active disease. Both conserved end residues are part of each CDR3. The D gene is left open where the match is weak. A clone size is listed for some rows: how often the clone was seen (once, few, many), or a class if it is expanded.

j_call,d_call,clone_size,cdr3_length,v_call,cdr3_nt,cdr3_aa
TRBJ2-3,TRBD2,NA,15,TRBV14,TGTGCCAGCAGCCCCCTAGCGGGAGGGGTGGATACGCAGTATTTT,CASSPLAGGVDTQYF
TRBJ1-5,TRBD1,NA,15,TRBV3-1/TRBV3-2,TGTGCCAGCAGCCTCAGGGGGGATAGCAATCAGCCCCAGCATTTT,CASSLRGDSNQPQHF
TRBJ1-4,NA,NA,15,TRBV18,TGTGCCAGCTCAAGGGGCCTACAGGGCGACGAAAAACTGTTTTTT,CASSRGLQGDEKLFF
TRBJ1-2,TRBD1,NA,14,TRBV9,TGTGCCAGCAGCGGGGGACAGGGCCCGTATGGCTACACCTTC,CASSGGQGPYGYTF
TRBJ2-5,NA,NA,14,TRBV11-2,TGTGCCAGCAGCTTAGTTAGACAGACAGAGACCCAGTACTTC,CASSLVRQTETQYF
TRBJ1-1,NA,NA,14,TRBV18,TGTGCCAGCTCCAAAATCTCGGTGAACACTGAAGCTTTCTTT,CASSKISVNTEAFF
TRBJ2-7,TRBD1,few,14,TRBV6-5,TGTGCCAGCAGTTATAGCCCGGACAGGTACGAGCAGTACTTC,CASSYSPDRYEQYF
TRBJ2-7,NA,NA,13,TRBV5-4,TGTGCCAGCAGCGCTGCGGCCGGAGTGGAGCAGTACTTC,CASSAAAGVEQYF
TRBJ1-2,NA,NA,15,TRBV13,TGTGCCAGCAGCTCCGGACACAAATCTTACTATGGCTACACCTTC,CASSSGHKSYYGYTF
TRBJ2-7,TRBD2,NA,13,TRBV12-3/TRBV12-4,TGTGCCAGCAGTTGGGGGGGTTTTTACGAGCAGTACTTC,CASSWGGFYEQYF
TRBJ1-2,TRBD1,NA,13,TRBV12-3/TRBV12-4,TGTGCCAGCAGTGGGACAGCTAACTATGGCTACACCTTC,CASSGTANYGYTF
TRBJ2-7,NA,once,12,TRBV3-1/TRBV3-2,TGTGCCAGCAGCCGCGGCGGAACCGAGCAGTACTTC,CASSRGGTEQYF
TRBJ2-1,TRBD2,NA,15,TRBV7-9,TGTGCCAGCAGCTTAAAGACTAGCGATTACAATGAGCAGTTCTTC,CASSLKTSDYNEQFF
TRBJ2-7,NA,NA,14,TRBV7-9,TGTGCCAGCAGCTTACAGGGGAGAAACTACGAGCAGTACTTC,CASSLQGRNYEQYF
TRBJ2-1,NA,NA,14,TRBV5-1,TGCGCCAGCAGCTTGGGGACTACCCCCAATGAGCAGTTCTTC,CASSLGTTPNEQFF
TRBJ1-2,TRBD1,NA,16,TRBV28,TGTGCCAGCAGCCCCCCCCGAACTACAGGGGTCTATGGCTACACCTTC,CASSPPRTTGVYGYTF
TRBJ2-7,TRBD2,NA,16,TRBV15,TGTGCCACCAGCAGAGATATCGGGAGGGAGTCCTACGAGCAGTACTTC,CATSRDIGRESYEQYF
TRBJ2-3,NA,NA,16,TRBV9,TGTGCCAGCAGCGTAAGCGGGTGGTCGGGGGCAGATACGCAGTATTTT,CASSVSGWSGADTQYF
TRBJ2-7,NA,NA,12,TRBV6-5,TGTGCCAGCAGTCCGACAGCCTACGAGCAGTACTTC,CASSPTAYEQYF
TRBJ2-2,TRBD2,NA,14,TRBV10-3,TGTGCCATCAGTGATGCGGGAGACACCGGGGAGCTGTTTTTT,CAISDAGDTGELFF
TRBJ1-6,NA,once,17,TRBV4-3,TGCGCCAGCAGCCAAGCTCGGGGGACGATATTTAATTCACCCCTCCACTTT,CASSQARGTIFNSPLHF
TRBJ2-7,NA,NA,15,TRBV11-2,TGTGCCAGCAGCTTAGCTCCACAGGAGCTCTACGAGCAGTACTTC,CASSLAPQELYEQYF
TRBJ1-1,TRBD1,NA,17,TRBV5-1,TGCGCCAGCAGCTTGATTTCGCTCCGTGCAGGGGGCACTGAAGCTTTCTTT,CASSLISLRAGGTEAFF
TRBJ2-4,NA,NA,14,TRBV28,TGTGCCAGCAGTTTTGGGCTAGCCAAAAACATTCAGTACTTC,CASSFGLAKNIQYF
TRBJ1-3,NA,NA,14,TRBV6-1,TGTGCCAGCAGTGAGACAGTAAGGGGAAACACCATATATTTT,CASSETVRGNTIYF
TRBJ1-2,TRBD1,NA,15,TRBV6-5,TGTGCCAGCAGTTTCGCCAGGGGGCGCGGGGGAGGCTACACCTTC,CASSFARGRGGGYTF
TRBJ1-1,NA,NA,11,TRBV12-3/TRBV12-4,TGTGCCAGCAGGCAGGGAACTGAAGCTTTCTTT,CASRQGTEAFF
TRBJ1-5,NA,few,14,TRBV2,TGTGCCAGCAGTGAAATGAGTAGCAATCAGCCCCAGCATTTT,CASSEMSSNQPQHF
TRBJ1-2,TRBD1,NA,15,TRBV18,TGTGCCAGCTCACCCAAGGCAGGGGGACTTGGAGGCTACACCTTC,CASSPKAGGLGGYTF
TRBJ2-1,TRBD2,NA,17,TRBV11-3,TGTGCCAGCAGCTTAGACCCCGTAGCGGGGGGATACAATGAGCAGTTCTTC,CASSLDPVAGGYNEQFF
TRBJ2-7,TRBD2,NA,13,TRBV12-3/TRBV12-4,TGTGCCATCAGGACTAGCGGTTCCTACGAGCAGTACTTC,CAIRTSGSYEQYF
TRBJ1-1,NA,NA,15,TRBV27,TGTGCCAGCTCCAAGGGGGGGTTTGGTGACACTGAAGCTTTCTTT,CASSKGGFGDTEAFF
TRBJ1-5,TRBD1,once,17,TRBV5-1,TGCGCCAGCAGTGCCGGGACAGGGGATAGTTTCAATCAGCCCCAGCATTTT,CASSAGTGDSFNQPQHF
TRBJ2-1,TRBD2,few,13,TRBV11-1,TGTGCCAGCAGCTCGGGACTAGTCCCCGGGCAGTTCTTC,CASSSGLVPGQFF
TRBJ1-3,NA,NA,14,TRBV30,TGTGCCTGGGTGGGGGGACGAGCTGGAAACACCATATATTTT,CAWVGGRAGNTIYF
TRBJ2-2,TRBD2,NA,18,TRBV7-3,TGTGCCAGCAGCGCAAACCCGACTAGCGGACCACTCCCCGGGGAGCTGTTTTTT,CASSANPTSGPLPGELFF
TRBJ2-3,TRBD2,NA,16,TRBV5-4,TGTGCCAGCAGCCCCGTGGTAGCGGGCCCCACAGATACGCAGTATTTT,CASSPVVAGPTDTQYF
TRBJ2-7,TRBD2,NA,18,TRBV7-2,TGTGCCAGCAGCTTAGCGCGTTCTAGCGGAGCGAGCTCCTACGAGCAGTACTTC,CASSLARSSGASSYEQYF
TRBJ2-3,NA,NA,16,TRBV21-1,TGTGCCAGCAGCATCCGACAGGGAAGGGGCACAGATACGCAGTATTTT,CASSIRQGRGTDTQYF
TRBJ2-7,TRBD2,medium-sized,15,TRBV5-4,TGTGCCAGCACCAATGCCGAGGCGGGGGGCTACGAGCAGTACTTC,CASTNAEAGGYEQYF
TRBJ1-1,TRBD1,NA,14,TRBV18,TGTGCCAGCTCACCAGCGACAGGGGGCACTGAAGCTTTCTTT,CASSPATGGTEAFF
TRBJ1-5,TRBD1,NA,15,TRBV9,TGTGCCAGCAGCGTAGGGGGACAGGCTGCTCAGCCCCAGCATTTT,CASSVGGQAAQPQHF
TRBJ1-3,NA,NA,16,TRBV5-1,TGCGCCAGCAGCTTGGCCGGGGGTTCTTATGGAAACACCATATATTTT,CASSLAGGSYGNTIYF
TRBJ2-1,TRBD2,NA,16,TRBV27,TGTGCCAGCAGTTCCCGGACTAGCGGGAGGAACAATGAGCAGTTCTTC,CASSSRTSGRNNEQFF